The next 27 T cell receptor beta chains were all read from a single sample in a study of T-cell memory formation after mild COVID-19. TCRdb re-called the 5' RACE reads with MiXCR, one entry per CDR3 protein. Found here are 350,000 to 450,000 distinct CDR3 sequences, 13% to 15% of them singletons; the top ten hold roughly 22%. Sequencing input: PBMCs or a T cell subset sorted from them (not recorded which). The origin of the receptors is a man between 18 and 35 years old who had mild COVID-19 (a few samples of this study predate the infection). Cell type and time point are not known.

There are a few counts of this clonotype. The DNA of the CDR3 is TGTGCCAGCAGCTTGAGAGCGGGGGGGCCGCACAATGAGCAGTTCTTC. The encoded protein is CASSLRAGGPHNEQFF. J is TRBJ2-1 and V is TRBV7-8, with TRBD2 matching over 10 bases. The CDR3 consists of 16 residues. The V segment lost 3 bases and the J segment 5 bases; nucleotides outside the gene matches: 7. Germline CDR1 reads SGHVS; CDR2 reads FQNEAQ. The whole variable domain, remainder taken from reference TRBV7-8 and TRBJ2-1, is GAGVSQSPRYKVAKRGQDVALRCDPISGHVSLFWYQQALGQGPEFLTYFQNEAQLDKSGLPSDRFFAERPEGSVSTLKIQRTQQEDSAVYLCASSLRAGGPHNEQFFGPGTRLTVL.

The chain recombines TRBV10-3 with TRBJ2-3; the D gene is possibly TRBD2 (5 bases). Germline CDR1 reads ENHRY; CDR2 reads SYGVKD. The V gene lost 2 bases and the J gene lost 0 bases, with 9 bases spanning the gap. There are 15 residues in the CDR3. CDR3 loop: CAISEPTTSTDTQYF. The CDR3 DNA reads as TGTGCCATCAGTGAGCCGACTACTAGCACAGATACGCAGTATTTT.

The sample holds many counts of this clonotype. The rearrangement uses TRBV19 and TRBJ2-5; 9 positions match TRBD2. Per the germline V gene, CDR1 is LNHDA and CDR2 is SQIVND (reference sequence). This CDR3 region has 14 residues. With V trimmed by 3 bases and J by 4 bases, 3 bases remained unmatched. DNA for the CDR3: TGTGCCAGTAGTATCCTAGCGGGGCTAGAGACCCAGTACTTC. The encoded protein is CASSILAGLETQYF.

In this sample, this clonotype turned up many times. The chain has TRBV4-3 and TRBJ2-3, with 9 nucleotides matching TRBD1. The ends lost 5 bases at V and 2 bases at J; junction bases unmatched: 8. This CDR3 comprises 16 residues. Germline CDR1 reads LGHNA; CDR2 reads YSLEER. CDR3: CASSKRTGAYTDTQYF. The CDR3 DNA sequence: TGCGCCAGCAGCAAGCGGACAGGGGCCTACACAGATACGCAGTATTTT.

This clonotype was found a few times. The chain is built from TRBV7-3 and TRBJ2-3, with 8 bases that match TRBD2. The germline gives CDR1 SGHTA, CDR2 FQGTGA. The CDR3 has 18 amino acids. V shed 1 base, J shed 4 bases, and the junction held 13 bases outside the gene matches. The CDR3 spells CASSLRASRGGTADTQYF. In DNA, the CDR3 is TGTGCCAGCAGCTTAAGGGCTTCTCGCGGGGGGACTGCAGATACGCAGTATTTT.

This clonotype was seen only a few times. The chain is built from TRBV20-1 and TRBJ2-3; 10 bases are shared with TRBD2. After removal of 8 bases from V and 4 bases from J, the junction contained 3 bases not matched to a gene. CDR1 DFQATT and CDR2 SNEGSKA come from the germline V gene (reference sequence). This CDR3 spans 12 amino acids. CDR3 bases: TGCAGTACCACTAGCGGGGCAGATACGCAGTATTTT. Encoded protein: CSTTSGADTQYF.

This clonotype showed up many times. The chain links TRBV6-2 or TRBV6-3 to TRBJ2-7; 12 bases map to TRBD2. Looked up from germline, CDR1 is MNHEY and CDR2 is SVGEGT. The CDR3 length is 17 residues. V dropped 4 bases and J dropped 1; count of bases not matched to a gene: 8. As DNA, the CDR3 is TGTGCCAGCAGTTCCCTCACTAGCGGGGGGATTTCCTACGAGCAGTACTTC. Encoded protein: CASSSLTSGGISYEQYF.

This chain joins TRBV5-1 and TRBJ2-3, with 10 bases identical to TRBD2. The V gene end was trimmed by 0 bases and the J gene end by 0 bases; junction bases not matched to a gene: 7. Germline CDR1 reads SGHRS; CDR2 reads YFSETQ. The CDR3 contains 18 residues. The CDR3 region is CASSLGLAGASSTDTQYF. CDR3 DNA sequence: TGCGCCAGCAGCTTGGGTCTAGCGGGGGCTTCTAGCACAGATACGCAGTATTTT.

This clonotype turned up a few times. DNA of the CDR3: TGCAGTGCTAGATCCCAGGGGGACTTTTATAGCAATCAGCCCCAGCATTTT. It specifies CSARSQGDFYSNQPQHF. This chain uses TRBV20-1 with TRBJ1-5, with 7 bases aligning to TRBD1. CDR3 size: 17 residues. Per germline, CDR1 DFQATT and CDR2 SNEGSKA (reference sequence). V was clipped by 2 bases and J by 0 bases; unmatched bases: 10.

This clonotype was recorded a few times. The chain joins TRBV24-1 to TRBJ2-3; 8 bases agree with TRBD1. This CDR3 spans 15 amino acids. The trim removed 5 bases at V and 4 bases at J, leaving 7 bases unmatched. Germline lookup yields CDR1 KGHDR and CDR2 SFDVKD. The CDR3 is CATSGWTGPPDTQYF. The DNA of the CDR3 is TGTGCCACCAGTGGGTGGACAGGGCCTCCAGATACGCAGTATTTT.

This clonotype was observed many times. The chain employs TRBV5-1 and TRBJ1-5, with D maybe TRBD1 (5 bases). Germline CDR1 SGHRS, CDR2 YFSETQ. The CDR3 consists of 15 residues. The V end lost 6 bases, the J end lost 4 bases, and 17 bases lay between the germline ends. The chain's CDR3 is CASTPGPGPNQPQHF. CDR3 nucleotide sequence: TGCGCCAGCACCCCCGGACCGGGACCTAATCAGCCCCAGCATTTT.

This clonotype came up many times. V is TRBV27 and J is TRBJ2-7, with D perhaps matching TRBD2 (5 bases). The CDR3 sequence is 14 residues long. Trimming stripped 9 bases from V and 0 bases from J, with 15 bases between. Germline V gene sequence: CDR1 MNHEY, CDR2 SMNVEV (reference sequence). CDR3 bases: TGTGCCAGTGGACGGACTGGCAGCTCCTACGAGCAGTACGTC. It specifies CASGRTGSSYEQYV.

This clonotype turned up a few times. The rearrangement joins TRBV20-1 to TRBJ2-2, with D possibly being TRBD1 (5 bases). Germline loops: CDR1 DFQATT, CDR2 SNEGSKA (reference sequence). V was shortened by 7 bases and J by 3 bases, with 18 bases between the two germline ends. This CDR3 is built from 15 residues. CDR3: CSVSSRGLDTGELFF. As DNA, the CDR3 is TGCAGTGTCTCGTCAAGGGGTTTAGACACCGGGGAGCTGTTTTTT.

This clonotype has more than one count but fewer than ten. The genes are TRBV10-3 and TRBJ2-4, with 7 bases fitting TRBD2. V lost 3 bases and J lost 0; bases outside the gene matches: 2. The germline V gene encodes CDR1 ENHRY and CDR2 SYGVKD. This CDR3 region has 15 residues. Written as DNA, the CDR3 is TGTGCCATCAGTGAATGGGGGGGAGCCAAAAACATTCAGTACTTC. The encoded protein is CAISEWGGAKNIQYF.

The chain is built from TRBV7-2 and TRBJ1-2; 9 nucleotides line up with TRBD1. The CDR3 length is 13 residues. The V gene end was trimmed by 6 bases and the J gene end by 7 bases; junction bases not matched to a gene: 6. The germline CDR1 and CDR2 sequences are SGHTA and FQGNSA. This CDR3 is CASSDRGEFGYTF. CDR3 coding DNA: TGTGCCAGCAGTGACAGGGGGGAGTTTGGCTACACCTTC.

Concerning this clonotype itself: This may stem from a read error, because a much larger clone lies one nucleotide away. The rearrangement joins TRBV7-2 to TRBJ2-3, with D perhaps being TRBD1 or TRBD2 (5 bases each). Trimming took off 2 bases at V and 2 bases at J, with 8 bases between the two ends. This CDR3 comprises 14 residues. CDR1 SGHTA and CDR2 FQGNSA come from the germline V gene. CDR3 region: CASSLTGTTDTQYF. The CDR3 region has the DNA TGTGCCAGCAGCTTAACGGGGACCACAGATACGCAGTATTTT.

This clonotype has just a few counts. The chain recombines TRBV2 with TRBJ2-5, with a possible D match to TRBD1 (6 bases). Germline-derived CDR1 and CDR2 are SNHLY and FYNNEI. CDR3 length equals 14 residues. V dropped 6 bases and J dropped 1 base, with 12 bases sitting between them. This chain's CDR3 is CASRTGTSQETQYF. The CDR3 DNA reads as TGTGCCAGCAGAACCGGGACATCCCAAGAGACCCAGTACTTC.

The V call is TRBV7-3, the J call TRBJ2-7; 8 nucleotides align to TRBD2. CDR1 SGHTA and CDR2 FQGTGA come from the germline V gene. The J segment lost 6 bases and the V segment lost 8 bases, leaving 6 bases of the junction unmatched. The CDR3 extends over 12 amino acids. CDR3 residues: CASGTRSGEQYF. CDR3 DNA: TGTGCCAGCGGGACTAGGTCAGGCGAGCAGTACTTC.

This clonotype was counted only a few times. The chain is built from TRBV20-1 and TRBJ1-6; no reliable D call. The CDR3 has 11 residues. CDR1 is DFQATT and CDR2 is SNEGSKA in the germline V gene (reference sequence). Deletions cut 3 bases from V and 13 bases from J, with 10 bases between. Written as DNA, the CDR3 is TGCAGTGCTAGCGGGGTTTGGCCCCTCCACTTT. Residues: CSASGVWPLHF.

This clonotype was counted a few times. The rearrangement uses TRBV6-5 and TRBJ1-2; D possibly corresponds to TRBD1 (5 bases). Germline V gene data show CDR1 as MNHEY and CDR2 as SVGAGI. Trimming removed 6 bases from V and 4 bases from J, with 12 bases in between. The CDR3 extends over 13 amino acids. This CDR3 is CASSPRQGYGYTF. The CDR3 region has the DNA TGTGCCAGCAGCCCCAGGCAGGGCTATGGCTACACCTTC.

Only a few counts were recorded for this clonotype. The chain employs TRBV10-3 and TRBJ2-3; no firm D call. The CDR3 sequence is 13 residues long. Germline V gene lookup returns CDR1 ENHRY and CDR2 SYGVKD. Trimming took off 6 bases at V and 4 bases at J, with 11 bases between the two ends. CDR3 loop: CAIRTPVADTQYF. CDR3 DNA sequence: TGTGCCATCAGGACCCCAGTAGCAGATACGCAGTATTTT.

The V call is TRBV5-1, the J call TRBJ2-1; D unresolved. The CDR3 covers 14 residues. Deletions cut 4 bases from V and 7 bases from J, with 15 bases between. Germline V gene lookup returns CDR1 SGHRS and CDR2 YFSETQ. In DNA form, the CDR3 reads TGCGCCAGCAGCCTTCCCGTCGGGTATAATGAGCAGTTCTTC. Protein product: CASSLPVGYNEQFF. The variable domain in full, completed from reference TRBV5-1 and TRBJ2-1, reads KAGVTQTPRYLIKTRGQQVTLSCSPISGHRSVSWYQQTPGQGLQFLFEYFSETQRNKGNFPGRFSGRQFSNSRSEMNVSTLELGDSALYLCASSLPVGYNEQFFGPGTRLTVL.

This clonotype was observed many times. The chain uses TRBV5-6 and TRBJ2-1, with D perhaps being TRBD1 or TRBD2 (5 bases each). Germline V gives CDR1 SGHDT, CDR2 YYEEEE. There are 15 residues in the CDR3. Trimming stripped 2 bases from V and 6 bases from J, with 15 bases between. CDR3 protein: CASSFGTQALNEQFF. The CDR3 bases are TGTGCCAGCAGCTTCGGGACCCAGGCCCTCAATGAGCAGTTCTTC.

This clonotype came up a few times. The chain uses TRBV5-1 and TRBJ1-5; perhaps TRBD1 as D (6 bases). The germline gives CDR1 SGHRS, CDR2 YFSETQ. V dropped 0 bases and J dropped 3 bases, with 7 bases sitting between them. The CDR3 totals 14 residues. The CDR3 DNA follows: TGCGCCAGCAGCTTGGGGGGGCACAATCAGCCCCAGCATTTT. This sequence encodes CASSLGGHNQPQHF.

The chain has TRBV7-2 and TRBJ1-5; D is undetermined. The V and J ends lost 1 base and 6 bases respectively, with 10 bases between them. This CDR3 comprises 14 residues. Germline V gene sequence: CDR1 SGHTA, CDR2 FQGNSA. The CDR3 sequence is CASSLDLGSQPQHF. The DNA for the CDR3 is TGTGCCAGCAGCTTAGATCTCGGGAGTCAGCCCCAGCATTTT. Together with reference TRBV7-2 and TRBJ1-5, the CDR3 gives the full variable domain: GAGVSQSPSNKVTEKGKDVELRCDPISGHTALYWYRQSLGQGLEFLIYFQGNSAPDKSGLPSDRFSAERTGGSVSTLTIQRTQQEDSAVYLCASSLDLGSQPQHFGDGTRLSIL.

This clonotype was counted a few times. The rearrangement joins TRBV4-2 to TRBJ1-1, with 8 bases that match TRBD1. The CDR3 has 16 amino acids. The V gene end was trimmed by 0 bases and the J gene end by 1 base; junction bases not matched to a gene: 4. In germline, CDR1 is LGHNA, CDR2 YNFKEQ. The CDR3 DNA reads TGTGCCAGCAGCCAAGACCCGGGACAGGCGAACACTGAAGCTTTCTTT. Translation: CASSQDPGQANTEAFF.

This sequence joins TRBV27 and TRBJ2-6; D not certain. V was clipped by 2 bases and J by 0 bases, with 11 bases between them. CDR3 size: 17 residues. Germline CDR1 and CDR2: MNHEY and SMNVEV (reference sequence). CDR3 region: CASSLGQTSSGANVLTF. CDR3 bases: TGTGCCAGCAGTTTAGGGCAAACCAGCTCTGGGGCCAACGTCCTGACTTTC.